One and the same sample provided the 8 T cell receptor beta chains below, sequenced in a study of T cells after yellow fever vaccination. TCRdb re-called the 5' RACE reads through MiXCR, storing one row per CDR3 protein. Of over 110,000 distinct CDR3 sequences detected, 7% to 9% appear once; the ten largest clones hold less than 0.85%. The sequenced sample was CD4+ T cells sorted from PBMCs, obtained 5 days after the yellow fever booster vaccination. These receptor sequences come from a man aged 25-45 years who received the YFV17D yellow fever vaccine.

This clonotype was recorded many times. V is TRBV28 and J is TRBJ2-7; D uncertain. The germline CDR1 and CDR2 sequences are MDHEN and SYDVKM. V lost 5 bases and J lost 2, with 7 bases in between. The CDR3 consists of 12 residues. The CDR3 bases are TGTGCCAGCAGTCCCTTTACCTACGAGCAGTACTTC. As protein: CASSPFTYEQYF.

This clonotype was counted at least ten times. This sequence joins TRBV20-1 and TRBJ2-3, with 13 bases lining up with TRBD2. CDR1 is DFQATT, CDR2 SNEGSKA, per germline (reference sequence). After removal of 3 bases from V and 7 bases from J, the junction contained 7 bases not matched to a gene. The CDR3 consists of 15 residues. The CDR3 is CSASVGLAGVYTQYF. Written as DNA, the CDR3 is TGCAGTGCTAGTGTAGGACTAGCGGGAGTGTATACGCAGTATTTT.

This clonotype was picked up many times. V usage is TRBV14 and J usage is TRBJ2-1, with TRBD1 matching over 9 bases. This CDR3 is 17 amino acids long. Germline trimming cut 4 bases from V and 3 bases from J; bases unmatched to any gene: 10. Germline CDR1 SGHDN, CDR2 FVKESK. In DNA form, the CDR3 reads TGTGCCAGCAGCCCGGTTGGACAGGGGATAGACTACAATGAGCAGTTCTTC. It codes for CASSPVGQGIDYNEQFF.

This clonotype appeared many times. The V gene is TRBV3-1, the J gene TRBJ2-5; D remains unclear. The V end lost 2 bases, the J end lost 4 bases, and 5 bases lay between the germline ends. This CDR3 contains 12 residues. Germline V gives CDR1 LGHDT, CDR2 YNNKEL (reference sequence). CDR3 sequence reads: CASSQPPETQYF. The DNA of the CDR3 is TGTGCCAGCAGCCAACCACCAGAGACCCAGTACTTC.

In its sample, this clonotype was seen many times. This sequence joins TRBV18 and TRBJ2-3; no clear D. V gave up 2 bases and J gave up 10 bases, with 13 bases separating them. There are 13 residues in the CDR3. The germline V gene encodes CDR1 KGHSH and CDR2 LQKENI. Written as DNA, the CDR3 is TGTGCCAGCTCACCAGGGAACCTCGTTGCGCAGTATTTT. It yields the protein CASSPGNLVAQYF.

This clonotype was recorded many times. The chain couples TRBV6-5 to TRBJ2-1; a possible D gene is TRBD1 (6 bases). The CDR3 contains 16 residues. CDR1 and CDR2 from the germline V gene are MNHEY and SVGAGI. The germline V and J ends were trimmed by 2 bases and 7 bases, with 18 bases remaining between them. DNA for the CDR3: TGTGCCAGCAGTTACGGAAAGACCAGGCAGGGGAATGAGCAGTTCTTC. Translating gives CASSYGKTRQGNEQFF.

This clonotype has at least ten counts. V usage is TRBV7-7 and J usage is TRBJ2-3; D may be TRBD2 (5 bases). The CDR3 spans 15 residues. V lost 2 bases, J lost 4 bases, and 13 bases lay in between. CDR1 SSHAT and CDR2 FNYEAQ come from the germline V gene (reference sequence). The CDR3 DNA reads TGTGCCAGCAGCTTAAGTCTAGCCCACTCAGATACGCAGTATTTT. It is translated as CASSLSLAHSDTQYF.

This clonotype was counted many times. CDR3 sequence (DNA): TGCAGTGCTATCGGGAGGCTCTCCTACAATGAGCAGTTCTTC. Translation gives CSAIGRLSYNEQFF. V gene TRBV20-1 combines with J gene TRBJ2-1, with 7 bases fitting TRBD2. The junction had 3 bases not matched to a gene; V was cut back by 4 bases and J by 0 bases. Germline CDR1 is DFQATT and CDR2 is SNEGSKA (reference sequence). The length of the CDR3 is 14 residues.